This T cell receptor beta chain was profiled in a study of regulatory T cells in long-lasting Graves disease. This CDR3 is 15 amino acids long. V dropped 6 bases and J dropped 3 bases, with 15 bases sitting between them. Germline V CDR1 and CDR2: MNHNS, SASEGT. The time point: persistent/refractory GD, antithyroid drugs over 5 years with positive TRAb. PBMC RNA was the source of the TCR library. Library construction for TCR beta used iRepertoire HTBI primers and Arm-PCR of CDR3 regions. A single record per CDR3 protein comes from TCRdb applying MiXCR to the multiplex PCR reads. The table has roughly 300,000 distinct CDR3 sequences, around a fifth seen once. In this sample, this clonotype turned up a few times.

V gene TRBV6-1 combines with J gene TRBJ1-5; no firm D call. Source: peripheral blood mononuclear cells (PBMCs), taken when the disease was refractory, from a patient treated with antithyroid drugs. This clonotype was obtained from a female donor with Graves disease. This chain's CDR3 is CASRPRFWDNQPQHF. The DNA of the CDR3 is TGTGCCAGCAGACCCAGATTTTGGGACAATCAGCCCCAGCATTTT.